Presented here are 6 T cell receptor beta chains from one specimen sequenced in a study of T cells in Graves' hyperthyroidism and ophthalmopathy. The TCR beta CDR3 regions underwent amplification using RNA transcripts as the source. Initially, a first-round RT-PCR of the TCR CDR3 employed the HTBI primer set. Each CDR3 protein gets one entry after TCRdb re-called the multiplex PCR reads with MiXCR. The sample has over 350,000 distinct CDR3 sequences, about a fifth seen once. Sequencing was done on a sample of blood. These receptors came from a man aged 18 to 35 with Graves' ophthalmopathy.

In its sample, this clonotype was seen many times. The chain couples TRBV12-3 or TRBV12-4 to TRBJ1-3; D not certain. This CDR3 region has 12 residues. Trimming shortened V by 2 bases and J by 6 bases, and 5 bases separated the two germline ends. CDR3 in DNA: TGTGCCAGCAGTTTATTAGAAAACACCATATATTTT. This codes for CASSLLENTIYF.

This clonotype was detected ten times or more. The chain uses TRBV24-1 and TRBJ1-5, with D possibly being TRBD1 (6 bases). Per the germline V gene, CDR1 is KGHDR and CDR2 is SFDVKD. The V and J ends lost 3 bases and 6 bases respectively, with 8 bases between them. This CDR3 comprises 13 residues. The CDR3 loop reads CATSDEGVQPQHF. CDR3 coding DNA: TGTGCCACCAGTGATGAGGGGGTTCAGCCCCAGCATTTT.

This clonotype was observed a few times. The rearrangement uses TRBV18 and TRBJ2-5; possible D gene TRBD1, 6 bases. The germline gives CDR1 KGHSH, CDR2 LQKENI. V was shortened by 3 bases and J by 2 bases, with 16 bases between the two germline ends. The CDR3 has 16 residues. CDR3 sequence (DNA): TGTGCCAGCTCACCGCTTACCGGGACATTGCAAGAGACCCAGTACTTC. It yields the protein CASSPLTGTLQETQYF.

In this sample, this clonotype turned up many times. The chain employs TRBV12-3 or TRBV12-4 and TRBJ2-1, with D tentatively TRBD1 or TRBD2 (5 bases each). CDR3 length: 15 residues. Deletions cut 6 bases from V and 7 bases from J, with 19 bases between. CDR3 in DNA: TGTGCCAGCAGCCTCTCCGGGGCCACCGGGAATGAGCAGTTCTTC. This translates into CASSLSGATGNEQFF.

In its sample, this clonotype was seen a few times. The rearrangement joins TRBV12-3 or TRBV12-4 to TRBJ2-7, with D perhaps assigned TRBD1 or TRBD2 (5 bases each). Trimming pared 3 bases from V and 3 bases from J, leaving 9 bases between. The CDR3 is 13 amino acids. The CDR3 region is CASSFERGYEQYF. The CDR3 DNA is TGTGCCAGCAGTTTTGAGAGGGGCTACGAGCAGTACTTC.

The chain employs TRBV11-2 and TRBJ1-4, with D unresolved. Germline V gives CDR1 SGHAT, CDR2 FQNNGV. This CDR3 is 13 amino acids long. The V gene lost 4 bases and the J gene lost 4 bases, with 7 bases spanning the gap. The CDR3 DNA follows: TGTGCCAGCAGCTATCTAGATAATGAAAAACTGTTTTTT. Protein: CASSYLDNEKLFF.